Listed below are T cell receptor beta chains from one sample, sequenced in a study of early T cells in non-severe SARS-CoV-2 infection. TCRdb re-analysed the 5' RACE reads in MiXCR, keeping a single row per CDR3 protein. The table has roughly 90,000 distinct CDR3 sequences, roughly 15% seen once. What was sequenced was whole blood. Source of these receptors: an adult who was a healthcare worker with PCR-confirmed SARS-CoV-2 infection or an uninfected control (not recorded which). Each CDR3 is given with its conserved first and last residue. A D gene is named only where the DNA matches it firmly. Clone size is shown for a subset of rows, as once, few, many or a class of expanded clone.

TGCAGCGTCGCAGACAGGGACAACATTCAGTACTTC,CSVADRDNIQYF,TRBD1,TRBV29-1,TRBJ2-4,NA
TGTGCCAGCAGATCACAGTACGGCTCCTACAATGAGCAGTTCTTC,CASRSQYGSYNEQFF,NA,TRBV6-5,TRBJ2-1,once
TGCAGCGTTTATTTACCGGGATTGTATGGCTACACCTTC,CSVYLPGLYGYTF,NA,TRBV29-1,TRBJ1-2,NA
TGTGCCAGCAGACCGGTCGGGACAGGCCACTATGGCTACACCTTC,CASRPVGTGHYGYTF,TRBD1,TRBV28,TRBJ1-2,NA
TGTGCCAGCAGTCCCGGGACAGGGGACACCGGGGAGCTGTTTTTT,CASSPGTGDTGELFF,TRBD1,TRBV27,TRBJ2-2,NA
TGCAGTGCCAAGGACCACGACAGGGGCCGCGCCTGGGAGGACGGCTACACCTTC,CSAKDHDRGRAWEDGYTF,TRBD1,TRBV20-1,TRBJ1-2,NA
TGTGCCAGTAGTCTTCCCCCGGGACAGGGGAACGAAAAACTGTTTTTT,CASSLPPGQGNEKLFF,TRBD1,TRBV19,TRBJ1-4,NA
TGTGCCAGCAGTTTTTGGGGACAGAAGGACTATGGCTACACCTTC,CASSFWGQKDYGYTF,TRBD1,TRBV12-3/TRBV12-4,TRBJ1-2,many
TGTGCCAGCAGCCGACGGTCGGGCGAAGATGGCTACACCTTC,CASSRRSGEDGYTF,NA,TRBV7-9,TRBJ1-2,few
TGTGCCAGCAGGCGTGGAAACATTCAGTACTTC,CASRRGNIQYF,NA,TRBV6-1,TRBJ2-4,many
TGTGCCAGCAGCCCCCGACAAGCGATGTACCAAGAGACCCAGTACTTC,CASSPRQAMYQETQYF,NA,TRBV7-8,TRBJ2-5,NA
TGCGCCAGCAGCCAAGGTCTTTTGAGGGATTTAGACACTGAAGCTTTCTTT,CASSQGLLRDLDTEAFF,NA,TRBV4-1,TRBJ1-1,NA
TGTGCCAGCACCCGGGACAAGCGGGTTGAGCAGTTCTTC,CASTRDKRVEQFF,NA,TRBV12-3/TRBV12-4,TRBJ2-1,few
TGCAGTGCAATCGGGACAGCACCCTTCCCTGGAAACACCATATATTTT,CSAIGTAPFPGNTIYF,TRBD1,TRBV20-1,TRBJ1-3,NA
TGTGCCAGCAGCTATCAATGGAGCCGGGGGGGAGACACAGATACGCAGTATTTT,CASSYQWSRGGDTDTQYF,TRBD2,TRBV3-1,TRBJ2-3,NA
TGCGCCAGCAGCCAAGAATACGGCGTTAACAGCCCCCAGCATTTT,CASSQEYGVNSPQHF,NA,TRBV4-1,TRBJ1-5,few
TGTGCCAGCACCACAGGACAGAGCTCCTACAATGAGCAGTTCTTC,CASTTGQSSYNEQFF,NA,TRBV7-6,TRBJ2-1,many
TGTGCCAGCAGTTACGTCCAGGGGCAGGAAGCTTTCTTT,CASSYVQGQEAFF,NA,TRBV6-5,TRBJ1-1,few
TGCAGCGTTGGGTACAGGATGCGGGACAATGAGCAGTTCTTC,CSVGYRMRDNEQFF,NA,TRBV29-1,TRBJ2-1,many
TGTGCCAGCAGCTCTGGGGGGCGACGAAGTCAGCCCCAGCATTTT,CASSSGGRRSQPQHF,NA,TRBV5-8,TRBJ1-5,few
TGTGCCAGCAGCTTAGTGGCGGCAGGGAATGGCTACACCTTC,CASSLVAAGNGYTF,NA,TRBV7-9,TRBJ1-2,NA
TGTGCCAGCAGCCGTACGCCGACCGGAAACATTCAGTACTTC,CASSRTPTGNIQYF,NA,TRBV5-6,TRBJ2-4,few
TGTGCCAGCAGCCCCGGACAGGGGTATGAAAAACTGTTTTTT,CASSPGQGYEKLFF,TRBD1,TRBV7-2,TRBJ1-4,NA
TGCGCCAGCAGCCAAAACTCGCGAGCCAAAAACATTCAGTACTTC,CASSQNSRAKNIQYF,NA,TRBV4-1,TRBJ2-4,many
TGTGCCAGCAGCTTCGCAGGGAACACTGAAGCTTTCTTT,CASSFAGNTEAFF,NA,TRBV7-9,TRBJ1-1,many
TGTGCCAGCAGCCAAGCTCGGGAGACCCAGTACTTC,CASSQARETQYF,NA,TRBV3-1,TRBJ2-5,few
TGTGCCAGCAGCTTAGCGTGGTCACGTCTGAGCTCTGGGGCCAACGTCCTGACTTTC,CASSLAWSRLSSGANVLTF,NA,TRBV7-2,TRBJ2-6,NA
TGTGCCAGCAGCTTGTCAGGGTCGGGGACTGAAGCTTTCTTT,CASSLSGSGTEAFF,NA,TRBV7-9,TRBJ1-1,NA
TGCGCCAGCAGCTTGTCCGTGGCAGACCCTGGCTATGGCTACACCTTC,CASSLSVADPGYGYTF,NA,TRBV5-1,TRBJ1-2,NA
TGTGCCAGCAGCTTGGGGACTAGCGGGTTTAATGAGCAGTTCTTC,CASSLGTSGFNEQFF,TRBD2,TRBV7-9,TRBJ2-1,few
TGCAGTGCTAGAGATCGGATCAGCACAGATACGCAGTATTTT,CSARDRISTDTQYF,NA,TRBV20-1,TRBJ2-3,few